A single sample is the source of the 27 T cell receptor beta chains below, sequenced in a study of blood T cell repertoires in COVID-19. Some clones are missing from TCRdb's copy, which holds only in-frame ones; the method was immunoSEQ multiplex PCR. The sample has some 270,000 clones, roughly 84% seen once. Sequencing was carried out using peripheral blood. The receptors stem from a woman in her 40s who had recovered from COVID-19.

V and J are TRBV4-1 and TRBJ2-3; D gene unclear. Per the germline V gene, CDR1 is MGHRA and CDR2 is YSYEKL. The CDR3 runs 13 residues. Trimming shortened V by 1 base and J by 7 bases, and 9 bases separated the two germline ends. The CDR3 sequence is CASSQAGDNTQYF. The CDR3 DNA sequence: TGCGCCAGCAGCCAAGCCGGTGACAATACGCAGTATTTT.

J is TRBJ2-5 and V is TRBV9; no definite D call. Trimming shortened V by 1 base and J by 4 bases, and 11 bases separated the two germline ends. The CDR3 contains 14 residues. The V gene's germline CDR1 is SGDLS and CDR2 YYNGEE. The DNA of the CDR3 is TGTGCCAGCAGCGTACAGGCCTCTGGAGAGACCCAGTACTTC. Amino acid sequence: CASSVQASGETQYF.

CDR3 sequence (DNA): TGTGCCAGCAGCTTAGCTGGAGGGGGCGGGTATCAGCCCCAGCATTTT. The encoded protein is CASSLAGGGGYQPQHF. The rearrangement links TRBV7-9 to TRBJ1-5, with 7 bases that match TRBD1. This CDR3 comprises 16 residues. With V trimmed by 0 bases and J by 5 bases, 7 bases remained unmatched. The germline V gene has CDR1 SEHNR and CDR2 FQNEAQ (reference sequence).

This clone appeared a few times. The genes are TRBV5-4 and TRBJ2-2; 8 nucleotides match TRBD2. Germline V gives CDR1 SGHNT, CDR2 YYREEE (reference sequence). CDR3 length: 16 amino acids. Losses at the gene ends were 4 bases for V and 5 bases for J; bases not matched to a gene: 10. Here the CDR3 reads CASSPPGTRGTGELFF. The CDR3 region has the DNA TGTGCCAGCAGCCCGCCCGGGACTAGAGGTACCGGGGAGCTGTTTTTT.

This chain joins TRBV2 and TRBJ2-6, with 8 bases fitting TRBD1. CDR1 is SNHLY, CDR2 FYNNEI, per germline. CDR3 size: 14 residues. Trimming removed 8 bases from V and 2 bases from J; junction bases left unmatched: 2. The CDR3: CASADRAGANVLTF. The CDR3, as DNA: TGTGCCAGCGCGGACAGGGCTGGGGCCAACGTCCTGACTTTC.

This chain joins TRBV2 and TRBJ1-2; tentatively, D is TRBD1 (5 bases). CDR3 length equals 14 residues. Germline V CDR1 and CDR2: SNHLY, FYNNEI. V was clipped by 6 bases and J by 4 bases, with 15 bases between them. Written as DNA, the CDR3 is TGTGCCAGCAGCCCCGGGGGAGCGGGCTATGGCTACACCTTC. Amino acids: CASSPGGAGYGYTF.

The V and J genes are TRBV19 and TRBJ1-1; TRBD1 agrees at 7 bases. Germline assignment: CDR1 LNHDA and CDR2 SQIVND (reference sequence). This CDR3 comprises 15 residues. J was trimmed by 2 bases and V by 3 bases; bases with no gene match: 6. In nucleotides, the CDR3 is TGTGCCAGTAGTATGGGACAGAACACTAACACTGAAGCTTTCTTT. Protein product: CASSMGQNTNTEAFF. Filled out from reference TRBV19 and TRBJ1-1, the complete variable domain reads DGGITQSPKYLFRKEGQNVTLSCEQNLNHDAMYWYRQDPGQGLRLIYYSQIVNDFQKGDIAEGYSVSREKKESFPLTVTSAQKNPTAFYLCASSMGQNTNTEAFFGQGTRLTVV.

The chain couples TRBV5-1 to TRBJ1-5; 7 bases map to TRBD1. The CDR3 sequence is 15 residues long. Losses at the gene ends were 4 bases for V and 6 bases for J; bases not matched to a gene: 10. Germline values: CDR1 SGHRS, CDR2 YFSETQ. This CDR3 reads CASSPGTARGQPQHF. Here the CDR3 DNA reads TGCGCCAGCAGCCCGGGGACAGCACGGGGTCAGCCCCAGCATTTT.

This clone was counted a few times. In nucleotides, the CDR3 is TGTGCCAGCTCACCCCTGAAGGATACCGGGGGTTCACCCCTCCACTTT. It is translated as CASSPLKDTGGSPLHF. The chain uses TRBV18 and TRBJ1-6; tentative D call: TRBD1 (5 bases). Germline assignment: CDR1 KGHSH and CDR2 LQKENI. The CDR3 totals 16 residues. V lost 3 bases and J 9 bases, leaving 18 bases between the germline ends.

This CDR3 is CAVMGAADTQYF. The CDR3 DNA reads as TGTGCCGTCATGGGGGCTGCAGATACGCAGTATTTT. The V call is TRBV28, the J call TRBJ2-3; D might be TRBD1 (6 bases). Germline V gives CDR1 MDHEN, CDR2 SYDVKM. The CDR3 has 12 residues. V gave up 11 bases and J gave up 4 bases, with 13 bases separating them.

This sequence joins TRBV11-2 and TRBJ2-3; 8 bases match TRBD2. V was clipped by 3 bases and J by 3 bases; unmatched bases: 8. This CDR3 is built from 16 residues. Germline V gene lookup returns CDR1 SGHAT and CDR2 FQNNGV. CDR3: CASSLVTGGLTDTQYF. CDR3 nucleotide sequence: TGTGCCAGCAGCTTGGTGACGGGGGGGCTAACAGATACGCAGTATTTT.

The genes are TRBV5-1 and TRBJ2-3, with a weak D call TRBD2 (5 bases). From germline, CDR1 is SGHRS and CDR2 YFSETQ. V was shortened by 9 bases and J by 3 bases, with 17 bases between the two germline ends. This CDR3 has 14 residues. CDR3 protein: CATRARTSTDTQYF. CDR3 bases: TGCGCCACCCGGGCCCGGACTTCTACAGATACGCAGTATTTT.

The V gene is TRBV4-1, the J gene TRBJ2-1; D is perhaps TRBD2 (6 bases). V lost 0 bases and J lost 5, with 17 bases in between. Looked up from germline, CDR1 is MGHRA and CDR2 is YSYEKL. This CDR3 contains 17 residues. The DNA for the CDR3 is TGCGCCAGCAGCCAAGATTTAAGACGGGGAGGCCACAATGAGCAGTTCTTC. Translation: CASSQDLRRGGHNEQFF.

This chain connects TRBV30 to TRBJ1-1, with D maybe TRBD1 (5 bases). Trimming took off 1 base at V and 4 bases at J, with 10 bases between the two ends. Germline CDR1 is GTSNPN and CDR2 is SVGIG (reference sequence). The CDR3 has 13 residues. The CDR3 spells CAWSERGRTEAFF. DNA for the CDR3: TGTGCCTGGAGTGAGCGGGGACGCACTGAAGCTTTCTTT.

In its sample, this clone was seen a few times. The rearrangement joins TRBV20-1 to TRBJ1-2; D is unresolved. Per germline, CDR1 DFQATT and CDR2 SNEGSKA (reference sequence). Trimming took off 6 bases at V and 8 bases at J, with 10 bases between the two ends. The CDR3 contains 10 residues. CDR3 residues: CSATTTGYTF. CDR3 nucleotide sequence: TGCAGTGCAACGACAACGGGCTACACCTTC.

The CDR3 here is CASSQGLAGNYEQYF. The CDR3, as DNA: TGTGCCAGCAGCCAGGGACTAGCGGGGAACTACGAGCAGTACTTC. V usage is TRBV3-1 (or the pseudogene TRBV3-2) and J usage is TRBJ2-7; 13 positions match TRBD2. The CDR3 is made up of 15 amino acids. The germline CDR1 and CDR2 sequences are LGHDT and YNNKEL (reference sequence). With V trimmed by 3 bases and J by 3 bases, 2 bases remained unmatched.

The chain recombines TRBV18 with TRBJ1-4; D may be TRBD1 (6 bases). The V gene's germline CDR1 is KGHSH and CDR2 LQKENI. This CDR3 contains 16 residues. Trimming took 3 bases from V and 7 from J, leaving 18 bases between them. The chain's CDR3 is CASSPQWGGAVEKLFF. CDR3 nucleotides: TGTGCCAGCTCACCCCAGTGGGGGGGGGCAGTTGAAAAACTGTTTTTT. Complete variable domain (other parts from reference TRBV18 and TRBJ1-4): NAGVMQNPRHLVRRRGQEARLRCSPMKGHSHVYWYRQLPEEGLKFMVYLQKENIIDESGMPKERFSAEFPKEGPSILRIQQVVRGDSAAYFCASSPQWGGAVEKLFFGSGTQLSVL.

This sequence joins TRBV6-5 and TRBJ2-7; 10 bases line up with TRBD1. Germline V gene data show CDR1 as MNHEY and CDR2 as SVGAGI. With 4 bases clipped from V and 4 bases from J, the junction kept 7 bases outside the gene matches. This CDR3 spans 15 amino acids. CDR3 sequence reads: CASSSTPGQGYEQYF. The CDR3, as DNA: TGTGCCAGCAGTTCCACACCGGGACAGGGGTACGAGCAGTACTTC.

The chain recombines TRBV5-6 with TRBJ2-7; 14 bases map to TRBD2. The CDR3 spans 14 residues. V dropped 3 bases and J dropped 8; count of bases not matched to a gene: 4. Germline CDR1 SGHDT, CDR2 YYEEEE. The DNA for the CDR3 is TGTGCCAGCAGCTGGAGGACTAGCGGGGGGCAGCAGTACTTC. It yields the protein CASSWRTSGGQQYF.

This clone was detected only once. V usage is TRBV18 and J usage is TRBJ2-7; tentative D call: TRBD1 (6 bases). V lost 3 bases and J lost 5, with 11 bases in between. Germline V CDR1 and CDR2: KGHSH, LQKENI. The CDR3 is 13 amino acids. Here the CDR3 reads CASSPSRGNEQYF. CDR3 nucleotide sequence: TGTGCCAGCTCACCGTCCAGGGGAAACGAGCAGTACTTC.

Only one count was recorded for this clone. The CDR3 loop is CASSLVTSGAYEQYF. The CDR3 nucleotides are TGTGCCAGCAGCTTAGTGACTAGCGGAGCTTACGAGCAGTACTTC. The chain combines TRBV7-2 with TRBJ2-7; 9 bases map to TRBD2. Germline loops: CDR1 SGHTA, CDR2 FQGNSA. The CDR3 is 15 amino acids. The junction had 5 bases not matched to a gene; V was cut back by 1 base and J by 4 bases.

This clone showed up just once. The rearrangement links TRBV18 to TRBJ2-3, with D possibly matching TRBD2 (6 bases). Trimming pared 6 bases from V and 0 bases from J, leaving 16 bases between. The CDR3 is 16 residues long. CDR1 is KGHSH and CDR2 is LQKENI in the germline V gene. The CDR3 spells CASSGVSGISTDTQYF. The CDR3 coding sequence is TGTGCCAGCTCGGGGGTTAGCGGAATTAGCACAGATACGCAGTATTTT.

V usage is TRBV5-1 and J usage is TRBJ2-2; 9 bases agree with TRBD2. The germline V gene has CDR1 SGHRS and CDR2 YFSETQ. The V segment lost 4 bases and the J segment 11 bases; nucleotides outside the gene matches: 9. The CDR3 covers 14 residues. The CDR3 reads CASSPGTSFVELFF. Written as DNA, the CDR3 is TGCGCCAGCAGCCCCGGGACTAGCTTCGTCGAGCTGTTTTTT.

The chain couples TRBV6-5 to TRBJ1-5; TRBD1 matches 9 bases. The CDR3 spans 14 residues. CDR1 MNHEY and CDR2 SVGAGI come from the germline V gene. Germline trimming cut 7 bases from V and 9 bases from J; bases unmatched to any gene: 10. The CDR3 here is CASTRLQGAGPQHF. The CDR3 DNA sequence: TGTGCCAGCACCAGACTACAGGGGGCAGGGCCCCAGCATTTT.

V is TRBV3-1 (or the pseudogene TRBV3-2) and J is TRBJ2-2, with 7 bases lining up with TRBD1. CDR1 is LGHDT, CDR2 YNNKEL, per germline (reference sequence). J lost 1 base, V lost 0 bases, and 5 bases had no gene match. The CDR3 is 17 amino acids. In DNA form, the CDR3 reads TGTGCCAGCAGCCAAGATGGAAGGGGGCAGAACACCGGGGAGCTGTTTTTT. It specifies CASSQDGRGQNTGELFF.

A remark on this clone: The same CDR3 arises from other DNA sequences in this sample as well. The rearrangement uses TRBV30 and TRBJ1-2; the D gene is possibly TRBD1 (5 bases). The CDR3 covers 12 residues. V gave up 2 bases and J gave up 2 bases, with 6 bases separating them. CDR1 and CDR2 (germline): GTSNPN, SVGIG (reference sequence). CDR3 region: CAWSTGNYGYTF. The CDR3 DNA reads TGTGCCTGGAGTACAGGAAACTATGGCTACACCTTC.

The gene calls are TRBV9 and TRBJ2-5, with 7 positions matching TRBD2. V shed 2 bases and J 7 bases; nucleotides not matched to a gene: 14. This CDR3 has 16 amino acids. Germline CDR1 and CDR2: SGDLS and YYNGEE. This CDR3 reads CASSVSGGTVRGTQYF. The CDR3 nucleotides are TGTGCCAGCAGCGTCTCCGGGGGGACCGTCCGGGGGACCCAGTACTTC.